The rows below give T cell receptor beta chains drawn from one sample of a study of blood T cell repertoires in COVID-19. Some clones are missing from TCRdb's copy, which holds only in-frame ones; the method was immunoSEQ multiplex PCR. The table includes roughly 150,000 clones, around 83% detected once. What was sequenced was peripheral blood. The receptors originated from a woman between 55 and 75 years old with COVID-19, enrolled during active disease. CDR3s include the opening cysteine and the closing phenylalanine or tryptophan.

cdr3_aa: CASSIGAEETQYF; j_call: TRBJ2-5; v_call: TRBV19
cdr3_aa: CASSYTGTQIYEQYF; j_call: TRBJ2-7; v_call: TRBV6-2/TRBV6-3
cdr3_aa: CALSNRGGNQPQHF; j_call: TRBJ1-5; v_call: TRBV30
cdr3_aa: CASSPGTEKLFF; j_call: TRBJ1-4; v_call: TRBV7-8
cdr3_aa: CASSSQGGGNQPQHF; j_call: TRBJ1-5; v_call: TRBV6-5
cdr3_aa: CASSFVAGGRLAKNIQYF; j_call: TRBJ2-4; v_call: TRBV7-2
cdr3_aa: CASSVGGTSVYNEQFF; j_call: TRBJ2-1; v_call: TRBV9
cdr3_aa: CASSTGFIDTQYF; j_call: TRBJ2-3; v_call: TRBV27
cdr3_aa: CASSVSPGDTEAFF; j_call: TRBJ1-1; v_call: TRBV2
cdr3_aa: CASSPDRGQPQHF; j_call: TRBJ1-5; v_call: TRBV6-5
cdr3_aa: CASSLVGLAGGGKTDTQYF; j_call: TRBJ2-3; v_call: TRBV7-2
cdr3_aa: CASSLPHSNQPQHF; j_call: TRBJ1-5; v_call: TRBV7-2
cdr3_aa: CASSLEREAGNTIYF; j_call: TRBJ1-3; v_call: TRBV5-1
cdr3_aa: CASSDRQTGYNSPLHF; j_call: TRBJ1-6; v_call: TRBV7-9
cdr3_aa: CASKSSGTQETQYF; j_call: TRBJ2-5; v_call: TRBV19
cdr3_aa: CASSPPEVRAWDTIYF; j_call: TRBJ1-3; v_call: TRBV18
cdr3_aa: CASKLGRTRDEQFF; j_call: TRBJ2-1; v_call: TRBV19
cdr3_aa: CSVRIGQYSDEQFF; j_call: TRBJ2-1; v_call: TRBV29-1
cdr3_aa: CASSPDPFGAKNIQYF; j_call: TRBJ2-4; v_call: TRBV18
cdr3_aa: CASSWGTAVMLAFF; j_call: TRBJ1-1; v_call: TRBV10-1
cdr3_aa: CASTVTGGRNQPQHF; j_call: TRBJ1-5; v_call: TRBV19
cdr3_aa: CASSGGQFTGELFF; j_call: TRBJ2-2; v_call: TRBV5-6
cdr3_aa: CASSVPGVNEQFF; j_call: TRBJ2-1; v_call: TRBV10-1
cdr3_aa: CASSLGGGYNEQFF; j_call: TRBJ2-1; v_call: TRBV27
cdr3_aa: CASSTTNMDRTNQPQHF; j_call: TRBJ1-5; v_call: TRBV6-2/TRBV6-3
cdr3_aa: CASSQSPGGYGYTF; j_call: TRBJ1-2; v_call: TRBV6-5
cdr3_aa: CASSSGILTGNTIYF; j_call: TRBJ1-3; v_call: TRBV7-2
cdr3_aa: CASGLPGMRATEAFF; j_call: TRBJ1-1; v_call: TRBV27
cdr3_aa: CASSESVVDTGTDTQYF; j_call: TRBJ2-3; v_call: TRBV5-4
cdr3_aa: CASSLEGQTYEQYF; j_call: TRBJ2-7; v_call: TRBV5-1
cdr3_aa: CASSSPEAKRREKLFF; j_call: TRBJ1-4; v_call: TRBV5-8
cdr3_aa: CASTTTGDGNTIYF; j_call: TRBJ1-3; v_call: TRBV6-5
cdr3_aa: CASSDTGARDSPLHF; j_call: TRBJ1-6; v_call: TRBV5-1
cdr3_aa: CASSPRDKGLYGYTF; j_call: TRBJ1-2; v_call: TRBV5-4
cdr3_aa: CASKWSISGNTIYF; j_call: TRBJ1-3; v_call: TRBV19
cdr3_aa: CASSFGRGTNEQFF; j_call: TRBJ2-1; v_call: TRBV11-3
cdr3_aa: CASSSLPFGNQPQHF; j_call: TRBJ1-5; v_call: TRBV19
cdr3_aa: CASSPQLGTDTQYF; j_call: TRBJ2-3; v_call: TRBV5-1
cdr3_aa: CASSFSGSGNTIYF; j_call: TRBJ1-3; v_call: TRBV5-6
cdr3_aa: CASSVRDRGRDTQYF; j_call: TRBJ2-3; v_call: TRBV2
cdr3_aa: CASSLDFLNTEAFF; j_call: TRBJ1-1; v_call: TRBV13
cdr3_aa: CASSRTGTDTQYF; j_call: TRBJ2-3; v_call: TRBV6-5
cdr3_aa: CASIQDRVYGYTF; j_call: TRBJ1-2; v_call: TRBV28
cdr3_aa: CAWSEDRYNQPQHF; j_call: TRBJ1-5; v_call: TRBV30
cdr3_aa: CASSLSIGGLGYTF; j_call: TRBJ1-2; v_call: TRBV27
cdr3_aa: CASSRLAVTYNEQFF; j_call: TRBJ2-1; v_call: TRBV5-1
cdr3_aa: CASSLVMSGAETQYF; j_call: TRBJ2-5; v_call: TRBV5-1